This T cell receptor (beta chain) stems from a study of Ad26.COV2.S vaccination and SARS-CoV-2 variants. Study context: Trial arm assignment for the donor was COV1001 Ad26.COV2.S.

This clone was counted a few times. Its antigen is not identified. Trimming stripped 3 bases from V and 7 bases from J, with 13 bases between. Germline lookup yields CDR1 MDHEN and CDR2 SYDVKM. The CDR3 is 14 amino acids. The assay was immunoSEQ multiplex PCR, and TCRdb's table has in-frame clones only and misses some. The table has roughly 500,000 clones, roughly 89% seen once. Study-level points and caveats: Placebo and vaccine recipients had non-spike TCR breadth that was similar.

Stated treatment: roughly 18 received Ad26.COV2.S at low or high dose, single or two shots; about 5 received placebo; per-sample allocation not given. Sample collection was performed on day 63 after the first vaccine or placebo injection. This adult donor, from Boston, was 18-55 years old. The J gene is TRBJ2-1, the V gene TRBV28; a weak D match, TRBD1 (6 bases). This material consisted of peripheral blood, taken in a trial of Ad26.COV2.S vaccine versus placebo. The receptor was isolated from a person between 18 and 60 years old who received the Ad26.COV2.S COVID-19 vaccine or a placebo. This chain's CDR3 is CASSFAGRGNEQFF. DNA of the CDR3: TGTGCCAGCAGTTTCGCCGGCAGGGGTAATGAGCAGTTCTTC. Filled out from reference TRBV28 and TRBJ2-1, the complete variable domain reads DVKVTQSSRYLVKRTGEKVFLECVQDMDHENMFWYRQDPGLGLRLIYFSYDVKMKEKGDIPEGYSVSREKKERFSLILESASTNQTSMYLCASSFAGRGNEQFFGPGTRLTVL.